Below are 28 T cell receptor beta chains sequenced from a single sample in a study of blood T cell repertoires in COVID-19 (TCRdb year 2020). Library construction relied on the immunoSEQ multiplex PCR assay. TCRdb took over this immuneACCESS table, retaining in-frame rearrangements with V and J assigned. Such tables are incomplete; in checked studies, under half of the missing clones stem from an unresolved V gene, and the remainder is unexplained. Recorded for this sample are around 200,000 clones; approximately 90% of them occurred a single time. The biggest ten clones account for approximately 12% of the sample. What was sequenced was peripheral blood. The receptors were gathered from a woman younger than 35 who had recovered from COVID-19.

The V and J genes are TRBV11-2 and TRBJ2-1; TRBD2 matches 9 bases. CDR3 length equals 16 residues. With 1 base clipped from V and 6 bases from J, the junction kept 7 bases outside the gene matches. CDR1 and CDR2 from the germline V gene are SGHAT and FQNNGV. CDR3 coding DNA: TGTGCCAGCAGCTTAGGGGTACTAGCGGGCTTCAATGAGCAGTTCTTC. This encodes CASSLGVLAGFNEQFF.

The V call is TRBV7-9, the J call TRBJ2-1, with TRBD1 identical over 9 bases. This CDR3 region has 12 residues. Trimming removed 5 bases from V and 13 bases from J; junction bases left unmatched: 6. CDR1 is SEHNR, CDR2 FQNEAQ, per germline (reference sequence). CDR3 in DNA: TGTGCCAGCAGCAGGACAGGGGTTGAACAGTTCTTC. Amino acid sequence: CASSRTGVEQFF. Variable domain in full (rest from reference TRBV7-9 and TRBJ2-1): DTGVSQNPRHKITKRGQNVTFRCDPISEHNRLYWYRQTLGQGPEFLTYFQNEAQLEKSRLLSDRFSAERPKGSFSTLEIQRTEQGDSAMYLCASSRTGVEQFFGPGTRLTVL.

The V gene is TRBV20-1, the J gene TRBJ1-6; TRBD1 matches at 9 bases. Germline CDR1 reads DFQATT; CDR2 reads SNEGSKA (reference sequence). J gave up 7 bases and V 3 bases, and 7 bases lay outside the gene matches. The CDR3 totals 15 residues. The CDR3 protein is CSASPGQGPNSPLHF. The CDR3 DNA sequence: TGCAGTGCTAGTCCGGGACAGGGACCCAATTCACCCCTCCACTTT.

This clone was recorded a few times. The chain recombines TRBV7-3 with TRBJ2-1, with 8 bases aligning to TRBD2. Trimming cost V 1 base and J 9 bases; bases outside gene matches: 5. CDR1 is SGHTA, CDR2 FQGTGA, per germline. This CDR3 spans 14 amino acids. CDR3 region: CASSLRREDGEQFF. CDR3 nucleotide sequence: TGTGCCAGCAGCTTAAGGCGGGAGGATGGTGAGCAGTTCTTC.

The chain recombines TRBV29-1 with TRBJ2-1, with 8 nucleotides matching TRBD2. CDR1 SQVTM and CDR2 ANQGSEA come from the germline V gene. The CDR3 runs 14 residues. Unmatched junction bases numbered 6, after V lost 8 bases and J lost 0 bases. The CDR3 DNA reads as TGCAGCTCCCCCGGGAGGGCCTCCTACAATGAGCAGTTCTTC. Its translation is CSSPGRASYNEQFF.

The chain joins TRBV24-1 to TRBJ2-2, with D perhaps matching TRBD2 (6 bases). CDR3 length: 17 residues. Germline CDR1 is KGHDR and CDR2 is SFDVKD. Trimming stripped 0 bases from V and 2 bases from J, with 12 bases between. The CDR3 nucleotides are TGTGCCACCAGTGATTTGCTGACCGGGGGTAACACCGGGGAGCTGTTTTTT. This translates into CATSDLLTGGNTGELFF.

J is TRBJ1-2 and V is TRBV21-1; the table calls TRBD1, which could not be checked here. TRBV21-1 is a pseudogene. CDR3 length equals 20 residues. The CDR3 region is CASSKKGVGDMDRNNYGYTF. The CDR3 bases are TGTGCCAGCAGCAAAAAAGGAGTGGGGGACATGGACAGAAATAACTATGGCTACACCTTC.

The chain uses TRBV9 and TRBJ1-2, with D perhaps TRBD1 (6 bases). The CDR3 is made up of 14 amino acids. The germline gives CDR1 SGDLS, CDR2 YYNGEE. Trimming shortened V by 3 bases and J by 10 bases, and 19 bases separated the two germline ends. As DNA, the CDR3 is TGTGCCAGCAGCGAACCTGACAGGAAAGATGACTACACCTTC. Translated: CASSEPDRKDDYTF.

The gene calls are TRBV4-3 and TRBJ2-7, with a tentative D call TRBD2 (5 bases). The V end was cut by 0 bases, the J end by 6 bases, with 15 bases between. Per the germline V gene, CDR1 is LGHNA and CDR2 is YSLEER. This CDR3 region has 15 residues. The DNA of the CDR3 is TGCGCCAGCAGCCAAGAATACGGGATTGTTGCCGAGCAGTACTTC. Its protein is CASSQEYGIVAEQYF.

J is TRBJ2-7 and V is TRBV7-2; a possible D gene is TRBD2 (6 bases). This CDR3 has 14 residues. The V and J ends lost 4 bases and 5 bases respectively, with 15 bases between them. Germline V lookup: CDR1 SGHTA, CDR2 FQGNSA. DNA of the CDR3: TGTGCCAGCAGCTACGGGAGAGGTTCAAACGAGCAGTACTTC. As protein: CASSYGRGSNEQYF.

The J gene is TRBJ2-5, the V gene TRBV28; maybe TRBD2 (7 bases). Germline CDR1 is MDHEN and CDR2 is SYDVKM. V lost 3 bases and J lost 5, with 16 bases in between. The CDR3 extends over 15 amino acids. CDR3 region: CASSLGVGGAETQYF. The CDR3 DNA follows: TGTGCCAGCAGTTTGGGGGTTGGGGGGGCCGAGACCCAGTACTTC. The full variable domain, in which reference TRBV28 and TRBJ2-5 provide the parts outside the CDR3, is DVKVTQSSRYLVKRTGEKVFLECVQDMDHENMFWYRQDPGLGLRLIYFSYDVKMKEKGDIPEGYSVSREKKERFSLILESASTNQTSMYLCASSLGVGGAETQYFGPGTRLLVL.

CDR3 nucleotides: TGTGCCAGCAGCTCTAGCGCCGACAATGAGCAGTTCTTC. Its protein product is CASSSSADNEQFF. The chain has TRBV27 and TRBJ2-1, with a tentative D call TRBD2 (6 bases). The CDR3 loop spans 13 amino acids. Per germline, CDR1 MNHEY and CDR2 SMNVEV (reference sequence). V lost 6 bases to trimming and J lost 5 bases, with 11 bases between them.

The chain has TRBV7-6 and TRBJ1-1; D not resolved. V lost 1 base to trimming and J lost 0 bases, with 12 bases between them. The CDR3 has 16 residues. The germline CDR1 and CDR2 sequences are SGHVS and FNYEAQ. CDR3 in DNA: TGTGCCAGCAGCTTAGGAGCAGGACTTATGAACACTGAAGCTTTCTTT. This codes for CASSLGAGLMNTEAFF.

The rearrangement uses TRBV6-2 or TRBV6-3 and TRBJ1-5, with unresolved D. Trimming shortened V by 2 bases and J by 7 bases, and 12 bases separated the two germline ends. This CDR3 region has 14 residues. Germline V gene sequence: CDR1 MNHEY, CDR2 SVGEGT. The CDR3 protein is CASSYGLGGQPQHF. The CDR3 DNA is TGTGCCAGCAGTTACGGTCTGGGAGGACAGCCCCAGCATTTT.

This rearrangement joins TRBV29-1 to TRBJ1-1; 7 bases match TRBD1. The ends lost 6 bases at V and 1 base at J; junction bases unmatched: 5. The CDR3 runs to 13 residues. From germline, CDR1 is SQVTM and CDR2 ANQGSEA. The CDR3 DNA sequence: TGCAGCGTGGGACAGACGTGGAACACTGAAGCTTTCTTT. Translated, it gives CSVGQTWNTEAFF.

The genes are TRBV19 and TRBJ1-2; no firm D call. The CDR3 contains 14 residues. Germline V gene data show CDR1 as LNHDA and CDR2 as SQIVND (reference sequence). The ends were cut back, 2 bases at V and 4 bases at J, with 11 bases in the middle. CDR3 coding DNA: TGTGCCAGTAGTATATCCCCACTAACCTATGGCTACACCTTC. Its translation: CASSISPLTYGYTF.

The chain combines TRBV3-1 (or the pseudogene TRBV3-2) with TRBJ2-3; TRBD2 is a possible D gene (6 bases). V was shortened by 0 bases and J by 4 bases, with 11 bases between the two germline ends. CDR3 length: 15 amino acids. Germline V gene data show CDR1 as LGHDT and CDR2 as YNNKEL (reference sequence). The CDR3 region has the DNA TGTGCCAGCAGCCAAGATCGGGGGAGGTCAGATACGCAGTATTTT. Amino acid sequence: CASSQDRGRSDTQYF.

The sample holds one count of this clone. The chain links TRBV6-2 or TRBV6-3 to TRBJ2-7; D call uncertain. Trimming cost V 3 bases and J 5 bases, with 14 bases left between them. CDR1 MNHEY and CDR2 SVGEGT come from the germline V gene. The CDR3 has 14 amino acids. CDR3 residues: CASSYLDSPDEQYF. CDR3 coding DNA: TGTGCCAGCAGTTATCTCGATAGCCCTGACGAGCAGTACTTC.

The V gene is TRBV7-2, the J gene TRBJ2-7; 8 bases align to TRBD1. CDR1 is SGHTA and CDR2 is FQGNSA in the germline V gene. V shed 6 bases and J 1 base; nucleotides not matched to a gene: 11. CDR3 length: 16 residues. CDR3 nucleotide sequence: TGTGCCAGCAGACTTACCGGGACAGGAACATCCTACGAGCAGTACTTC. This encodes CASRLTGTGTSYEQYF.

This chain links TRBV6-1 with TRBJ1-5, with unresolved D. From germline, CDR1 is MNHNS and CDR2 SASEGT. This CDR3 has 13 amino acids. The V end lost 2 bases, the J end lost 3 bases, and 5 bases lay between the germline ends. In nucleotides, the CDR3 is TGTGCCAGCAGTGAACTCTTCAATCAGCCCCAGCATTTT. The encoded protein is CASSELFNQPQHF.

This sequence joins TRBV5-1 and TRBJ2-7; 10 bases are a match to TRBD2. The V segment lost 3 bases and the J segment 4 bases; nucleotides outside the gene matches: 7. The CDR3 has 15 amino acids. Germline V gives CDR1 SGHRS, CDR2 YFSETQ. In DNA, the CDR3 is TGCGCCAGCAGCTATCTAGCGGGAGCGGGATACGAGCAGTACTTC. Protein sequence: CASSYLAGAGYEQYF.

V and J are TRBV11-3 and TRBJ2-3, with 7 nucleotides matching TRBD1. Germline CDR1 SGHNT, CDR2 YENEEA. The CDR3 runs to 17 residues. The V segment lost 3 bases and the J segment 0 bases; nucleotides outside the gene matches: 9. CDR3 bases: TGTGCCAGCAGCTTCTTAGTTTCGGGACAGAGCACAGATACGCAGTATTTT. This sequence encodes CASSFLVSGQSTDTQYF.

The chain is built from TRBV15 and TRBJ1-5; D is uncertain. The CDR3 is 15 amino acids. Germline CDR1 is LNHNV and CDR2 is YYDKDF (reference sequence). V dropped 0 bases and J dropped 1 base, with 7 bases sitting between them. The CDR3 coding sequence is TGTGCCACCAGCAGAGATCTGGGCAGCAATCAGCCCCAGCATTTT. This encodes CATSRDLGSNQPQHF.

In nucleotides, the CDR3 is TGTGCCAGCAGCGTCCGAGAAATAGCGGGAGAGGAGTACGAGCAGTACTTC. Translating it yields CASSVREIAGEEYEQYF. The chain couples TRBV11-3 to TRBJ2-7; 9 bases agree with TRBD2. This CDR3 spans 17 amino acids. The germline V gene has CDR1 SGHNT and CDR2 YENEEA. V gave up 5 bases and J gave up 4 bases; unmatched junction bases: 15.

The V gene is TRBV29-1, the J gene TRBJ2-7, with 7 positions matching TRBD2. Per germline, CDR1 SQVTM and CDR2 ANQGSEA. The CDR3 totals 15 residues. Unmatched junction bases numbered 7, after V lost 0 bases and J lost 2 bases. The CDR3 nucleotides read TGCAGCGTTGAAGAAGGACTAGGTCCGACCTACGAGCAGTACTTC. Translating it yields CSVEEGLGPTYEQYF.

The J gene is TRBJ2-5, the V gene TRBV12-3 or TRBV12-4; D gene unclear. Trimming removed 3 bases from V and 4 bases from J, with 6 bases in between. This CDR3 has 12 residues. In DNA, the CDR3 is TGTGCCAGCAGTTTGGGCACAGAGACCCAGTACTTC. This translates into CASSLGTETQYF.

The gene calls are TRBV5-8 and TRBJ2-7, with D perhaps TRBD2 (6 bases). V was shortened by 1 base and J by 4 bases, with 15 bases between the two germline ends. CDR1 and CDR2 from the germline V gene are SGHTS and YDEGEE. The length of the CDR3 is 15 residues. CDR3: CASSLFPGLYYEQYF. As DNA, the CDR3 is TGTGCCAGCAGCTTGTTCCCGGGACTTTATTACGAGCAGTACTTC.

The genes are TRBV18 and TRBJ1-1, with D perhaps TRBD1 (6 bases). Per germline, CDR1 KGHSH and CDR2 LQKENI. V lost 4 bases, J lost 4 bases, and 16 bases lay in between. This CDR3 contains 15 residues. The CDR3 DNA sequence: TGTGCCAGCTCACACAATACAGGGCCGAGCACTGAAGCTTTCTTT. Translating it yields CASSHNTGPSTEAFF.